This TCR beta chain emerged from a study of vaccination effects on CD4 cells after COVID-19. Turning to the study itself: Wells containing a few million PBMC each were cultured with 9 to 10 IU/ml IL-2 and about 9.6 ug/ml peptides.

Per the germline V gene, CDR1 is GTSNPN and CDR2 is SVGIG (reference sequence). V shed 1 base and J shed 4 bases, with 11 bases lying between them. CDR3 length equals 14 residues. The authors isolated CD4+ T cells after approximately 9 days of culture. Cultures had half their medium replaced with IL-2 medium on days 3 and 7. With regard to this clone: Its antigen is unknown.

Assay used: immunoSEQ multiplex PCR; TCRdb lists only in-frame clones, some missing. The data show about 37,000 clones, 65% to 85% seen once. Study-wide results and caveats: Clones from infection and from vaccination both contracted markedly late after vaccination. Early post-infection timepoints were absent, and convalescent patients were few.

This rearrangement joins TRBV30 to TRBJ1-3; perhaps TRBD1 as D (5 bases). The sequence was obtained from a human donor who received a COVID-19 vaccine. The sample here was CD4+ T cells from PBMCs cultured without peptide, taken before COVID-19 vaccination. DNA for the CDR3: TGTGCCTGGAGTGCGACTACAGGAGGAAACACCATATATTTT. This encodes CAWSATTGGNTIYF.